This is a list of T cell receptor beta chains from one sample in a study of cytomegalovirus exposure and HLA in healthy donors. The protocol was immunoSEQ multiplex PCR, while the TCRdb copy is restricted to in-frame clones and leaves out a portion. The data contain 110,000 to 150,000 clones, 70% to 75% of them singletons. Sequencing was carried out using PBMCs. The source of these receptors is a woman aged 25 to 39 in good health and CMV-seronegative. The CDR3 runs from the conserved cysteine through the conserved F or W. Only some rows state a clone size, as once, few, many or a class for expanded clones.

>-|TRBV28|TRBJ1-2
CASSEGVEEGYTF
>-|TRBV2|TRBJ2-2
CASRGAGGENTGELFF
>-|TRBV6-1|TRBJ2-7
CASSEVAYEQYF
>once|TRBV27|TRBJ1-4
CASRRQGNEKLFF
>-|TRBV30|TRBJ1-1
CAWSAGQQNTEAFF
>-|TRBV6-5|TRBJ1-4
CASSEGQGDSSLF
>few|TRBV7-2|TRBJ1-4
CASSYPGQEKLFF
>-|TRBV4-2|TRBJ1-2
CASSPTGTGAYYGYTF
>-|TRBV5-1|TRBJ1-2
CASSLIDRENGYTF
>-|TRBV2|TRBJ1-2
CASSPTRNYGYTF
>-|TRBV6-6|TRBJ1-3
CASSPRAGNTIYF
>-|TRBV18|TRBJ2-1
CASSPLTPSSYNEQFF
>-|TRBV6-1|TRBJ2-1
CASSEVGEVHEQFF
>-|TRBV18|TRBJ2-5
CASSLQGGQESQYF
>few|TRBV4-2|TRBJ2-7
CASSQGLAGTYEQYF
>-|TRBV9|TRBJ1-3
CASSPRGTASGNTIYF
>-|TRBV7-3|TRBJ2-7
CASSTTRGNEQYF
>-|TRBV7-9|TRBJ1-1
CASSLAETGDEAFF
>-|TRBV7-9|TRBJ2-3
CSSSSSTDTQYF
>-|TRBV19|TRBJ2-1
CASSPDNEQFF
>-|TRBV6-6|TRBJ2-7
CASSYEGPVYEQYF
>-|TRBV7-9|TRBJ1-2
CASSSGTGIHGYTF
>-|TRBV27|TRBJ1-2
CASSLLLDRGRVYGYTF
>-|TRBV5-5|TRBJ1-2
CASTPGSNYGYTF
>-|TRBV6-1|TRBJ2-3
CASSEGGGADTQYF
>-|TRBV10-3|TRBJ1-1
CAISETGQPATEAFF
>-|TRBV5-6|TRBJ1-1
CASSHISPLRDTEAFF
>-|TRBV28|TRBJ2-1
CASKKLAGGNSYNEQFF
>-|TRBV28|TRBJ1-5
CASTASDQPQHF
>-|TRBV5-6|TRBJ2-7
CASSSGPGGYEQYF
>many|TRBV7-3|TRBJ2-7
CASSLPVSGRGDAYEQYF
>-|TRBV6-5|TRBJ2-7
CASSYLGGSSYEQYF
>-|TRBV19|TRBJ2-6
CASSIEQYASGANVLTF
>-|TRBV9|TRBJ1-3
CASSVRPGGQGNTIYF
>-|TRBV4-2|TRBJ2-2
CASSQEASGGATGELFF
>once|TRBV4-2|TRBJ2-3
CASSQDSGGMQYF
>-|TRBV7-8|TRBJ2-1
CASSLENGGAIEQFF
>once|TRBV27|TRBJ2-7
CASSRDLAGANEQYF
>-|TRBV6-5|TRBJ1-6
CASRRAGVGSPLHF
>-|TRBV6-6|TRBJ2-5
CASSLLADSEGEQYF
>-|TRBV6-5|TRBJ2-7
CASTMDSYEQYF
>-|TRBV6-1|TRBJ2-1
CASSKGQGPYNEQFF
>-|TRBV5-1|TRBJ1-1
CASSGEMNTEAFF
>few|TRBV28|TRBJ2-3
CASSLGLRGLTDTQYF
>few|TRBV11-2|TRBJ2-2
CASSLNRVLDTGELFF
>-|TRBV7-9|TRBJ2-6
CASSSGIPRVSSGANVLTF
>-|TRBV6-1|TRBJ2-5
CASERGQGGETQYF
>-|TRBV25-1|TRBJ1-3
CASSEWSIGQGGNTIYF